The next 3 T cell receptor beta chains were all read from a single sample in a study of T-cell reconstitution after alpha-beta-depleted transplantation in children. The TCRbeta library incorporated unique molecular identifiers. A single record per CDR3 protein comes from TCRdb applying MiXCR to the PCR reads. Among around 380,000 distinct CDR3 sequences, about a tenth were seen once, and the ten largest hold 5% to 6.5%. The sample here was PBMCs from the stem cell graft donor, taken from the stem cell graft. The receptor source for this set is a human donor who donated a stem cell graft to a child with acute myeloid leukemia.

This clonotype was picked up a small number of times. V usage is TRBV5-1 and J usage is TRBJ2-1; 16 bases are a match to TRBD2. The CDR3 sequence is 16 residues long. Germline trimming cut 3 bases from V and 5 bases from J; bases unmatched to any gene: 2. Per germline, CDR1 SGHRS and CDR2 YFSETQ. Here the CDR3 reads CASSSGTSGRDNEQFF. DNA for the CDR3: TGCGCCAGCAGCTCGGGGACTAGCGGGAGGGACAATGAGCAGTTCTTC.

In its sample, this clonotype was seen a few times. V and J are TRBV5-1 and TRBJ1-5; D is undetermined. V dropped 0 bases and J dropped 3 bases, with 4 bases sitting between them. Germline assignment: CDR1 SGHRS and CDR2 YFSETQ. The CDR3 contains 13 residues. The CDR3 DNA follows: TGCGCCAGCAGCTTGGCCCCCAATCAGCCCCAGCATTTT. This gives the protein CASSLAPNQPQHF.

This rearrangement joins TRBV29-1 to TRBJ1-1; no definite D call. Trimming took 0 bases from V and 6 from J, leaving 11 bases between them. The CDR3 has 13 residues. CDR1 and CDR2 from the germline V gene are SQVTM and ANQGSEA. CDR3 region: CSVEDRYGAEAFF. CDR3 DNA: TGCAGCGTTGAAGATCGGTACGGGGCTGAAGCTTTCTTT.